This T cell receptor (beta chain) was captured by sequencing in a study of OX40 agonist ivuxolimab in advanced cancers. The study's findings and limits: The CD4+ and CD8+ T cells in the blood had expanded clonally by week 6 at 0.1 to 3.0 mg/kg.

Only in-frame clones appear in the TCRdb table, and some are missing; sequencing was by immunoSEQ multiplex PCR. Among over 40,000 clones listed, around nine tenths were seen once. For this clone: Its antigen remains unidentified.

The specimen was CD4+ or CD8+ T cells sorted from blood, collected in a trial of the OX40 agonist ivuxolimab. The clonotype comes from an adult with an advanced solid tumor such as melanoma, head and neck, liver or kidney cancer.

The CDR3 DNA reads TGTGCCTGGAGCGAGGGGCAGGGTTGGGAAAAACTGTTTTTT. It is translated as CAWSEGQGWEKLFF. The chain recombines TRBV30 with TRBJ1-4; a weak D match, TRBD1 (5 bases). V was pared by 3 bases and J by 8 bases, with 16 bases between. Germline lookup yields CDR1 GTSNPN and CDR2 SVGIG (reference sequence). The CDR3 length is 14 residues.